This T cell receptor (beta chain) was identified in a study of CD8 T cells in Susac syndrome. Purification of the CD8+ and CD4+ T cells relied on negative isolation, and TEMRA cells underwent FACS enrichment. RNA, at 0.5 to 1 ug, was reverse transcribed with random hexamers. MiXCR was run by TCRdb on the immunoSEQ multiplex PCR reads, yielding one entry per CDR3 protein. The repertoire holds 250,000 to 300,000 distinct CDR3 sequences, with roughly 84% as singletons. V was clipped by 0 bases and J by 6 bases; unmatched bases: 6. Germline CDR1 reads SGHNT; CDR2 reads YYREEE (reference sequence). The CDR3 contains 16 residues. On this clonotype: Its antigen is undetermined.

Study findings and constraints: It was acknowledged in the study that its TCR sequencing and HLA analysis involved a relatively small number of individuals.

The gene calls are TRBV5-4 and TRBJ2-1; 10 nucleotides align to TRBD2. The receptor was derived from a human donor with multiple sclerosis. The sequencing input was CD8+ T cells from PBMCs. CDR3 region: CASSLEASGSFNEQFF. The CDR3, as DNA: TGTGCCAGCAGCTTGGAAGCTAGCGGGAGTTTCAATGAGCAGTTCTTC.